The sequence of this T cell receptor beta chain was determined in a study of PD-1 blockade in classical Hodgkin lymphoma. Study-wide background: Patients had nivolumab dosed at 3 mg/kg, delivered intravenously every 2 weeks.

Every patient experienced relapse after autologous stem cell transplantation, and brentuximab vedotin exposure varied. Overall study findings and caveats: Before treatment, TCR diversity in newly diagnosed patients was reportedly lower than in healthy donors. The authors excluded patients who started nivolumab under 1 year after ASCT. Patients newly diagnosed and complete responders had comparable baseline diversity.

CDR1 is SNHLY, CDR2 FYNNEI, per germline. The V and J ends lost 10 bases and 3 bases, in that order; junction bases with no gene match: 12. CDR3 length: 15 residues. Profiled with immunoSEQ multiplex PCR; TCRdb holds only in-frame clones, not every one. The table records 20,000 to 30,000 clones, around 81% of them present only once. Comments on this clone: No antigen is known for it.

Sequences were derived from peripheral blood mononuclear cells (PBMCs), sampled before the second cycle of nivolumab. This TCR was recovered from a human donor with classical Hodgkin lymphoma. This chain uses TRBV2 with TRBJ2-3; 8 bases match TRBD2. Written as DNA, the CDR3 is TGTGCCATCAATAAGGGACGGGGGGGGACAGATACGCAGTATTTT. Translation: CAINKGRGGTDTQYF.